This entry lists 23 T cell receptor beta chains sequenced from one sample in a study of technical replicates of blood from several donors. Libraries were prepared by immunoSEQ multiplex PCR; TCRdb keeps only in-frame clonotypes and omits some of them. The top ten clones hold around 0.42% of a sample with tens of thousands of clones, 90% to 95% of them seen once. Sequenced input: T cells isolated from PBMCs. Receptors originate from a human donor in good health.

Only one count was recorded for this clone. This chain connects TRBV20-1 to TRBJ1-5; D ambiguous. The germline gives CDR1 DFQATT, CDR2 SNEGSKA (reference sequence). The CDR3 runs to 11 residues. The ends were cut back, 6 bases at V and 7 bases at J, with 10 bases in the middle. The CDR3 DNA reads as TGCAGTGCCACCGAGGGACAGCCCCAGCATTTT. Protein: CSATEGQPQHF.

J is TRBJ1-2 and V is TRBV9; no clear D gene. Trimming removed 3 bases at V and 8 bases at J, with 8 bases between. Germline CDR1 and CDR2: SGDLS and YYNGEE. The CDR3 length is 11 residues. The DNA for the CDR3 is TGTGCCAGCAGCGGATGGCGGGGCTACACCTTC. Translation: CASSGWRGYTF.

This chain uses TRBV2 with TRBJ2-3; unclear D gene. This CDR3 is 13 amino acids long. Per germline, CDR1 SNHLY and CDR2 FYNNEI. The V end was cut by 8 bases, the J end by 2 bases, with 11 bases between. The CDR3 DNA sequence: TGTGCCAGCGGAGCGCCACTCACAGATACGCAGTATTTT. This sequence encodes CASGAPLTDTQYF.

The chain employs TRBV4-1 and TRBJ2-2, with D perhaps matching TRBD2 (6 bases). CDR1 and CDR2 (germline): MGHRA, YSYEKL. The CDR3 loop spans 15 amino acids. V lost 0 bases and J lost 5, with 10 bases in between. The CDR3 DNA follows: TGCGCCAGCAGCCAAGATATGGGGGGTACCGGGGAGCTGTTTTTT. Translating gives CASSQDMGGTGELFF.

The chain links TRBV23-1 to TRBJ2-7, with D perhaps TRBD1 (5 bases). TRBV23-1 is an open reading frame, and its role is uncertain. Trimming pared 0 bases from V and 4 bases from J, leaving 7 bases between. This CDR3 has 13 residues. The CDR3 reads CASSQSRQYEQYF. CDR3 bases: TGCGCCAGCAGTCAATCCAGACAGTACGAGCAGTACTTC.

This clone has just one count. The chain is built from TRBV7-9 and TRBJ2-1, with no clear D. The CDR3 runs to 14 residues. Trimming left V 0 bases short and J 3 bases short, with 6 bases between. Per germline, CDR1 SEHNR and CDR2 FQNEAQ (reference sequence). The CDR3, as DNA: TGTGCCAGCAGCTTAGCAGTAGACTACAATGAGCAGTTCTTC. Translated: CASSLAVDYNEQFF.

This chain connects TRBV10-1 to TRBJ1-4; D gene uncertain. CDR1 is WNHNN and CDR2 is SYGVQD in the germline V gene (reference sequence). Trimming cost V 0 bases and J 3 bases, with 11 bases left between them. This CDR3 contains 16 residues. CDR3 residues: CASSESIGSANEKLFF. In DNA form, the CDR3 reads TGCGCCAGCAGTGAGTCGATTGGCAGTGCTAATGAAAAACTGTTTTTT.

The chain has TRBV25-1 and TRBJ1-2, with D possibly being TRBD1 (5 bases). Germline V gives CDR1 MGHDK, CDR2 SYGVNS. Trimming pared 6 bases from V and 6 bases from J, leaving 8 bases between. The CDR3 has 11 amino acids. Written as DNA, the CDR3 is TGTGCCAGCAGCAGCAGGGATGGCTACACCTTC. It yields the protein CASSSRDGYTF.

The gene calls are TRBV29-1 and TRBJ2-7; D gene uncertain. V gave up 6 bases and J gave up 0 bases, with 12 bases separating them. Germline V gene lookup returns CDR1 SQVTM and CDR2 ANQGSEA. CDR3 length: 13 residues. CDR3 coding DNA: TGCAGCGTGGAGTTTAAGAGCTCCTACGAGCAGTACTTC. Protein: CSVEFKSSYEQYF.

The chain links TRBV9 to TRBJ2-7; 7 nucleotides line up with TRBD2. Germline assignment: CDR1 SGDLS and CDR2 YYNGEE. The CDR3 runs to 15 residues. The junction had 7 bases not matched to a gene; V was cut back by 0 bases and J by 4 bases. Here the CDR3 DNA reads TGTGCCAGCAGCGTAGGTCGGGGAGGGTTATACGAGCAGTACTTC. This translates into CASSVGRGGLYEQYF.

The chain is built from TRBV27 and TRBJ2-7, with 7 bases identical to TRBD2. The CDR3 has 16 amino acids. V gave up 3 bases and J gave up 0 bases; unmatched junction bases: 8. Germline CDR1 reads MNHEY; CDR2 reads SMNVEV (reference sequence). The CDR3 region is CASSFPGTNGSYEQYF. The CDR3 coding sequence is TGTGCCAGCAGTTTCCCGGGGACTAATGGCTCCTACGAGCAGTACTTC.

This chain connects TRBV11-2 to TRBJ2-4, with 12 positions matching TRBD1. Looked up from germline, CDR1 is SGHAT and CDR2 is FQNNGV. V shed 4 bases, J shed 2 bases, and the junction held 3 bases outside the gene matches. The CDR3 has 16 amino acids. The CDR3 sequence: CASSSGTGGTKNIQYF. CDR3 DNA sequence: TGTGCCAGCAGCTCCGGGACAGGGGGCACCAAAAACATTCAGTACTTC.

CDR3: CASSPRKGAGGEQYF. The CDR3 DNA reads as TGTGCCAGCAGCCCTAGGAAGGGAGCGGGAGGCGAGCAGTACTTC. V gene TRBV7-8 combines with J gene TRBJ2-7; 9 bases agree with TRBD2. After removal of 5 bases from V and 6 bases from J, the junction contained 11 bases not matched to a gene. The CDR3 runs to 15 residues. Germline V gives CDR1 SGHVS, CDR2 FQNEAQ.

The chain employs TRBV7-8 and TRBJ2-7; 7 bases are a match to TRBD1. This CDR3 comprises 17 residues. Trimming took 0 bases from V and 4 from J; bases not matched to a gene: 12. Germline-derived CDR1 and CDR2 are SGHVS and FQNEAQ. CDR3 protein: CASSLAPTGPTYYEQYF. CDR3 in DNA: TGTGCCAGCAGCTTAGCCCCGACAGGGCCGACGTATTACGAGCAGTACTTC.

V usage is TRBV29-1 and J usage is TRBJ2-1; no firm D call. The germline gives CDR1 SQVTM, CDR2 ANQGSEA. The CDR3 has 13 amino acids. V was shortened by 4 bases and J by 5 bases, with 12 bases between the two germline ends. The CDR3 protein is CSVVLRYHNEQFF. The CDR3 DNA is TGCAGCGTTGTTCTACGGTACCACAATGAGCAGTTCTTC.

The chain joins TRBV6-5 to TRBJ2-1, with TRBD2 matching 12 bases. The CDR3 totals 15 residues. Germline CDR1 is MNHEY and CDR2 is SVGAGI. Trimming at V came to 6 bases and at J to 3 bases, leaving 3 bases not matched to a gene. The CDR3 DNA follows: TGTGCCAGCAGAAGACTAGCGGGAGTCTACAATGAGCAGTTCTTC. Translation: CASRRLAGVYNEQFF.

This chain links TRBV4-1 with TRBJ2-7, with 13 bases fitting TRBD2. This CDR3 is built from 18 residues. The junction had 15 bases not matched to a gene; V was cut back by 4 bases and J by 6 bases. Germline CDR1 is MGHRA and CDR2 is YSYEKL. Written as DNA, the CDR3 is TGCGCCAGCAGCCTGTGGTCACTAGCGGGAGGGCCTGTGGGCGAGCAGTACTTC. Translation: CASSLWSLAGGPVGEQYF.

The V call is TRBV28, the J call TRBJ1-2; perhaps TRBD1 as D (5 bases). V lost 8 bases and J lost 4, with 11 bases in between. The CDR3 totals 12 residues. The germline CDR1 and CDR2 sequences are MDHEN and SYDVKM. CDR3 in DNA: TGTGCCAGCTCCTCGACAGTCTATGGCTACACCTTC. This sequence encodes CASSSTVYGYTF.

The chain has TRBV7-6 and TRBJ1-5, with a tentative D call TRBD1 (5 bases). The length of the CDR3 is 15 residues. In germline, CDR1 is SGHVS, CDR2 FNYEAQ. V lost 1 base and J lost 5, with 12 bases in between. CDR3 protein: CASSLDGARDQPQHF. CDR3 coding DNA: TGTGCCAGCAGCTTAGATGGGGCACGGGATCAGCCCCAGCATTTT.

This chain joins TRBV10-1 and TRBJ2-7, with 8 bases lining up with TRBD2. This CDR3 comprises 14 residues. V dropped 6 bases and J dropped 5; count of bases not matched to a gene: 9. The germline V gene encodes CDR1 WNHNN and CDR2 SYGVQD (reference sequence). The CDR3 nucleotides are TGCGCCAGCAGCCCGAGCGGGAGAGTTGACGAGCAGTACTTC. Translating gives CASSPSGRVDEQYF.

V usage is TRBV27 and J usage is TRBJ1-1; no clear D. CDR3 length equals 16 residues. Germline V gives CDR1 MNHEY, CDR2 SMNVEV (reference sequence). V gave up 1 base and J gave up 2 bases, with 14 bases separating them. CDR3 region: CASSLFPGAYNTEAFF. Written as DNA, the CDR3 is TGTGCCAGCAGTTTATTCCCGGGAGCGTACAACACTGAAGCTTTCTTT.

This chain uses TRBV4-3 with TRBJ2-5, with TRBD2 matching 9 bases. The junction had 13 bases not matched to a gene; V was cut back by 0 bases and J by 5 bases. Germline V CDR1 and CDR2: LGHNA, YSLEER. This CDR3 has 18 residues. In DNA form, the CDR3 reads TGCGCCAGCAGCCAAGAGTTAGCGGGAGAGGGCTTGGGTGAGACCCAGTACTTC. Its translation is CASSQELAGEGLGETQYF.

CDR3 loop: CAISPVGVSGGDEQYF. CDR3 nucleotides: TGTGCCATCAGTCCTGTGGGGGTTAGCGGGGGGGACGAGCAGTACTTC. The chain employs TRBV10-3 and TRBJ2-7; 11 nucleotides match TRBD2. Germline trimming cut 5 bases from V and 5 bases from J; bases unmatched to any gene: 11. The germline CDR1 and CDR2 sequences are ENHRY and SYGVKD. CDR3 length: 16 amino acids.